One sample yielded the 7 T cell receptor beta chains listed below, sequenced in a study of identical twins. One entry per CDR3 protein, called by TCRdb with MiXCR from the 5' RACE reads. The sample includes hundreds of thousands of distinct CDR3 sequences, 7.1% of them seen just once. This sample also belongs to another study, concerning yellow fever vaccine responses in identical twins.

The sequencing input was PBMCs. All receptors derive from a woman aged 18-30 years in good health.

This clonotype came up many times. This rearrangement joins TRBV28 to TRBJ2-1; 7 positions agree with TRBD2. The CDR3 loop spans 15 amino acids. V was pared by 5 bases and J by 3 bases, with 7 bases of the junction left unmatched. Germline V CDR1 and CDR2: MDHEN, SYDVKM. CDR3 in amino acids: CASSRDYQNYNEQFF. CDR3 nucleotides: TGTGCCAGCAGTCGGGACTACCAGAACTACAATGAGCAGTTCTTC.

The CDR3 DNA follows: TGTGCCAGCTCACCACGGGACAGCCCAGGATACTACACCTTC. Translation: CASSPRDSPGYYTF. The chain is built from TRBV18 and TRBJ1-2; 7 nucleotides align to TRBD1. Per the germline V gene, CDR1 is KGHSH and CDR2 is LQKENI. The CDR3 is 14 residues long. V dropped 1 base and J dropped 10; count of bases not matched to a gene: 9.

This sequence joins TRBV12-3 or TRBV12-4 and TRBJ2-1; 10 bases line up with TRBD2. The CDR3 has 15 amino acids. V lost 3 bases, J lost 8 bases, and 7 bases stayed unmatched. CDR3 bases: TGTGCCAGCAGTTTTCGCCTAGCGGGAGTTTATGAGCAGTTCTTC. This translates into CASSFRLAGVYEQFF.

There are a few counts of this clonotype. The chain uses TRBV7-2 and TRBJ2-1; D remains unclear. This CDR3 has 13 residues. Trimming removed 9 bases at V and 10 bases at J, with 19 bases between. Looked up from germline, CDR1 is SGHTA and CDR2 is FQGNSA. The CDR3 bases are TGTGCCAGTGTTCAACCTAACCTCCCCGAGCAGTTCTTC. This sequence encodes CASVQPNLPEQFF.

This clonotype was seen only a few times. This chain links TRBV7-6 with TRBJ1-1, with 8 positions matching TRBD1. Germline V lookup: CDR1 SGHVS, CDR2 FNYEAQ. The CDR3 runs 15 residues. Germline trimming cut 7 bases from V and 3 bases from J; bases unmatched to any gene: 10. The CDR3 nucleotides read TGTGCCAGCACCCGACTAGACAGGGGAGACACTGAAGCTTTCTTT. It specifies CASTRLDRGDTEAFF.

This clonotype has more than one count but fewer than ten. The chain is built from TRBV6-1 and TRBJ2-2; 15 positions agree with TRBD2. The CDR3 contains 17 residues. The V segment lost 6 bases and the J segment 5 bases; nucleotides outside the gene matches: 7. Looked up from germline, CDR1 is MNHNS and CDR2 is SASEGT. The CDR3 here is CASRRTSGGAGTGELFF. The CDR3, as DNA: TGTGCCAGCAGAAGGACTAGCGGGGGGGCCGGAACCGGGGAGCTGTTTTTT.

The chain couples TRBV3-1 to TRBJ2-7, with D unresolved. CDR3 length equals 12 residues. V lost 2 bases to trimming and J lost 6 bases, with 8 bases between them. Germline V lookup: CDR1 LGHDT, CDR2 YNNKEL (reference sequence). In DNA form, the CDR3 reads TGTGCCAGCAGCCAAACGACAAGCGAGCAGTACTTC. It translates to CASSQTTSEQYF.